These 16 T cell receptor beta chains originate from one sample sequenced in a study of CD8+ T cells in alopecia areata. Described treatment: oral pan-JAK inhibitor, 5-10 mg twice daily. Extracted from the samples, RNA was reverse transcribed into cDNA to serve as the sequencing template. Assay used: immunoSEQ multiplex PCR; TCRdb lists only in-frame clones, some missing. The repertoire holds 200,000 or so clones, with 58% as singletons. The material sequenced was CD4+ T cells sorted from blood, taken at week 24, from a patient treated with tofacitinib. The source of these receptors is a human donor with alopecia areata.

This clone was counted many times. The rearrangement links TRBV2 to TRBJ2-1; possible D gene TRBD1, 7 bases. The germline CDR1 and CDR2 sequences are SNHLY and FYNNEI. The CDR3 sequence is 14 residues long. V was trimmed by 7 bases and J by 1 base, leaving 11 bases between them. The CDR3 here is CASTGDRSYNEQFF. CDR3 DNA sequence: TGTGCCAGCACGGGGGACAGATCCTACAATGAGCAGTTCTTC.

This clone has only a few counts. The chain couples TRBV6-1 to TRBJ2-1; a possible D gene is TRBD1 (6 bases). The V end lost 9 bases, the J end lost 8 bases, and 17 bases lay between the germline ends. The CDR3 is 13 amino acids. Germline V gene data show CDR1 as MNHNS and CDR2 as SASEGT. In DNA, the CDR3 is TGTGCCAGGGGGGACAACGCCGGTGATGAGCAGTTCTTC. Translating gives CARGDNAGDEQFF.

CDR3 residues: CASSRLTEAFF. Written as DNA, the CDR3 is TGTGCCAGCAGCAGACTCACTGAAGCTTTCTTT. This rearrangement joins TRBV11-2 to TRBJ1-1; no firm D call. V lost 5 bases and J lost 4, with 5 bases in between. The CDR3 extends over 11 amino acids. Looked up from germline, CDR1 is SGHAT and CDR2 is FQNNGV.

The rearrangement uses TRBV6-1 and TRBJ2-5; D is uncertain. The CDR3 runs 15 residues. The germline V gene encodes CDR1 MNHNS and CDR2 SASEGT. Trimming took off 5 bases at V and 5 bases at J, with 18 bases between the two ends. The CDR3 region has the DNA TGTGCCAGCAGTCTAGTGGTTCCTCCGACGGAGACCCAGTACTTC. This sequence encodes CASSLVVPPTETQYF.

The V gene is TRBV4-2, the J gene TRBJ2-1; D is undetermined. The V gene's germline CDR1 is LGHNA and CDR2 YNFKEQ. The germline V and J ends were trimmed by 1 base and 6 bases, with 10 bases remaining between them. The CDR3 contains 14 residues. DNA of the CDR3: TGTGCCAGCAGCCAAGGTCGGAGAGGCAATGAGCAGTTCTTC. This gives the protein CASSQGRRGNEQFF.

The chain employs TRBV30 and TRBJ1-1; no clear D gene. This CDR3 is 13 amino acids long. V was cut by 0 bases and J by 2 bases, with 7 bases left in between. The germline CDR1 and CDR2 sequences are GTSNPN and SVGIG (reference sequence). The CDR3 sequence is CAWSVGDNTEAFF. The CDR3 DNA sequence: TGTGCCTGGAGTGTAGGAGATAACACTGAAGCTTTCTTT. The entire variable domain, with the rest obtained from reference TRBV30 and TRBJ1-1, is as follows: SQTIHQWPATLVQPVGSPLSLECTVEGTSNPNLYWYRQAAGRGLQLLFYSVGIGQISSEVPQNLSASRPQDRQFILSSKKLLLSDSGFYLCAWSVGDNTEAFFGQGTRLTVV.

The chain recombines TRBV6-4 with TRBJ1-2; D ambiguous. Germline loops: CDR1 MRHNA, CDR2 SNTAGT. The CDR3 extends over 12 amino acids. The V end was cut by 1 base, the J end by 8 bases, with 8 bases between. CDR3 coding DNA: TGTGCCAGCAGTGACTGGGTAGGAGGCTACACCTTC. Amino acids: CASSDWVGGYTF.

This chain joins TRBV30 and TRBJ2-1, with 10 bases identical to TRBD1. J lost 6 bases, V lost 5 bases, and 4 bases had no gene match. This CDR3 has 13 amino acids. Germline CDR1 reads GTSNPN; CDR2 reads SVGIG (reference sequence). The CDR3 is CAWDRGLANEQFF. DNA of the CDR3: TGTGCCTGGGACAGGGGGCTAGCCAATGAGCAGTTCTTC.

This sequence joins TRBV21-1 and TRBJ2-4; the table's TRBD2 call for D was not verified on the DNA. TRBV21-1 is noted as a pseudogene. The CDR3 length is 16 residues. The CDR3 here is CASRREREAVIHIQYF. The CDR3 DNA sequence: TGTGCCAGCAGGAGGGAGCGGGAAGCTGTCATACACATTCAGTACTTC.

V usage is TRBV29-1 and J usage is TRBJ1-1, with D maybe TRBD1 (5 bases). The CDR3 contains 12 residues. The germline V and J ends were trimmed by 8 bases and 5 bases, with 15 bases remaining between them. Germline CDR1 and CDR2: SQVTM and ANQGSEA. CDR3 in amino acids: CSTRVEGTEAFF. DNA of the CDR3: TGCAGCACCAGGGTGGAAGGGACTGAAGCTTTCTTT.

This clone was counted ten times or more. J is TRBJ1-5 and V is TRBV28; D is uncertain. The CDR3 covers 15 residues. The V end lost 6 bases, the J end lost 7 bases, and 19 bases lay between the germline ends. Germline CDR1 MDHEN, CDR2 SYDVKM. CDR3 region: CASRSFGRHGQPQHF. The CDR3 bases are TGTGCCAGCAGATCCTTTGGGAGGCACGGACAGCCCCAGCATTTT.

The rearrangement uses TRBV7-2 and TRBJ2-3; weak D call: TRBD2 (7 bases). The CDR3 is 14 amino acids. The V end was cut by 6 bases, the J end by 4 bases, with 14 bases between. Germline loops: CDR1 SGHTA, CDR2 FQGNSA. Written as DNA, the CDR3 is TGTGCCAGCAGTTCTGGGGGGGCGGCAGATACGCAGTATTTT. Its translation is CASSSGGAADTQYF.

Concerning this clone itself: With only one base between it and a far larger clone, this is likely a read error. The J gene is TRBJ2-6, the V gene TRBV4-1; 7 nucleotides match TRBD1. The J segment lost 2 bases and the V segment lost 1 base, leaving 8 bases of the junction unmatched. CDR3 length: 18 amino acids. CDR1 MGHRA and CDR2 YSYEKL come from the germline V gene. The CDR3 reads CASSQGGLGGAGANVLTF. The CDR3 DNA sequence: TGCGCCAGCAGCCAAGGGGGGTTAGGGGGCGCTGGGGCCAACGTCCTGACTTTC.

This chain links TRBV5-1 with TRBJ1-6; a weak D match, TRBD1 (6 bases). Looked up from germline, CDR1 is SGHRS and CDR2 is YFSETQ. CDR3 length equals 16 residues. V shed 4 bases and J shed 7 bases, with 18 bases lying between them. CDR3 residues: CASSAQNRETNSPLHF. CDR3 nucleotide sequence: TGCGCCAGCAGCGCCCAGAACAGGGAAACAAATTCACCCCTCCACTTT.

This clone has just a few counts. This chain links TRBV27 with TRBJ2-7, with 8 nucleotides matching TRBD1. The ends lost 5 bases at V and 4 bases at J; junction bases unmatched: 13. CDR1 and CDR2 (germline): MNHEY, SMNVEV (reference sequence). The CDR3 length is 16 residues. CDR3 residues: CASSPHRGQGVYEQYF. CDR3 nucleotides: TGTGCCAGCAGTCCTCACCGCGGACAGGGTGTTTACGAGCAGTACTTC.

The rearrangement uses TRBV29-1 and TRBJ1-2; 12 bases are shared with TRBD1. From germline, CDR1 is SQVTM and CDR2 ANQGSEA. This CDR3 is built from 13 residues. V was clipped by 4 bases and J by 7 bases; unmatched bases: 4. CDR3 coding DNA: TGCAGCGTTGTCGGGACAGGGGGCCTTGGCTACACCTTC. This gives the protein CSVVGTGGLGYTF.